The rows below give T cell receptor beta chains drawn from one sample of a study of shared clonotypes between healthy human individuals. Produced via immunoSEQ multiplex PCR; TCRdb's table is partial and in-frame only. This table holds about 500,000 clones, over 60% found once. The specimen sequenced was PBMCs. The receptors here all came from a woman aged 40-49 years in good health. Some clones in this sample may be carry-over from other donors' samples. The CDR3 runs from the conserved cysteine through the conserved F or W. The D gene is left open where the match is weak. The size of a clone is reported for some rows only, either as once, few or many, or as a class for expanded clones.

J: TRBJ2-1; V: TRBV6-1; size: many; D: NA; DNA: TGTGCCAGCAGAGAACAGGGTTTCTCCTACAATGAGCAGTTCTTC; CDR3: CASREQGFSYNEQFF
J: TRBJ2-5; V: TRBV28; size: once; D: NA; DNA: TGTGCCAGCAGTTACCGGGGGCGATTGGGTCAAGAGACCCAGTACTTC; CDR3: CASSYRGRLGQETQYF
J: TRBJ2-7; V: TRBV5-1; size: NA; D: TRBD1; DNA: TGCGCCAGCAGCTTGGGGTCCGGGACAGGGGCCTACGAGCAGTACTTC; CDR3: CASSLGSGTGAYEQYF
J: TRBJ2-7; V: TRBV7-9; size: NA; D: TRBD2; DNA: TGTGCCAGCAGCTTTCAGACTAGCGGAGCAACCTACGAGCAGTACTTC; CDR3: CASSFQTSGATYEQYF
J: TRBJ1-1; V: TRBV4-2; size: NA; D: NA; DNA: TGTGCCAGCAGCCAAGTTGAGGGCAGAAGAAACACTGAAGCTTTCTTT; CDR3: CASSQVEGRRNTEAFF
J: TRBJ1-4; V: TRBV6-5; size: NA; D: NA; DNA: TGTGCCAGCAGTTACTCCGGGGGCTGGGGGGAAAAACTGTTTTTT; CDR3: CASSYSGGWGEKLFF
J: TRBJ1-5; V: TRBV6-1; size: NA; D: NA; DNA: TGTGCCAGCAGTTTACAGCGAAATCACAATCAGCCCCAGCATTTT; CDR3: CASSLQRNHNQPQHF
J: TRBJ2-1; V: TRBV25-1; size: NA; D: TRBD1; DNA: TGTGCCAGCAGGGGTGCGGGACAGGGTTACAATGAGCAGTTCTTC; CDR3: CASRGAGQGYNEQFF
J: TRBJ2-2; V: TRBV6-1; size: NA; D: TRBD1; DNA: TGTGCCAGCAATACAGGGGAAACCAGGGAGCTGTTTTTT; CDR3: CASNTGETRELFF
J: TRBJ2-1; V: TRBV4-3; size: NA; D: TRBD2; DNA: TGCGCCAGCAGCCAAGGTCTCGGCGGGAGGGGCTCCTACAATGAGCAGTTCTTC; CDR3: CASSQGLGGRGSYNEQFF
J: TRBJ2-5; V: TRBV6-1; size: NA; D: NA; DNA: TGTGCCAGCAGTGAAAGGAGGCAAGAGACCCAGTACTTC; CDR3: CASSERRQETQYF
J: TRBJ1-3; V: TRBV5-1; size: NA; D: NA; DNA: TGCGCCAGCAGGGTCTCAGCACACTCTGGAAACACCATATATTTT; CDR3: CASRVSAHSGNTIYF
J: TRBJ1-4; V: TRBV30; size: NA; D: NA; DNA: TGTGCCTGGAGTGCAGGGGTCGCAACTAATGAAAAACTGTTTTTT; CDR3: CAWSAGVATNEKLFF
J: TRBJ1-4; V: TRBV28; size: few; D: TRBD1; DNA: TGTGCCAGCAGTTTAATGGGACAGACTGAAAAACTGTTTTTT; CDR3: CASSLMGQTEKLFF
J: TRBJ2-7; V: TRBV5-4; size: NA; D: TRBD2; DNA: TGTGCCAGCAGCTTGGCAGCGGGGCTTTCCTACGAGCAGTACTTC; CDR3: CASSLAAGLSYEQYF
J: TRBJ1-1; V: TRBV29-1; size: NA; D: NA; DNA: TGCAGCGCCATACCGGACCTGAACACTGAAGCTTTCTTT; CDR3: CSAIPDLNTEAFF
J: TRBJ2-3; V: TRBV5-1; size: NA; D: NA; DNA: TGCGCCAGCAGCTTCCAGTCCTTCACAGATACGCAGTATTTT; CDR3: CASSFQSFTDTQYF
J: TRBJ2-3; V: TRBV9; size: NA; D: TRBD2; DNA: TGTGCCAGCAGCGTAGGTGGAGCGGGACTGGATACGCAGTATTTT; CDR3: CASSVGGAGLDTQYF
J: TRBJ1-4; V: TRBV29-1; size: NA; D: TRBD1; DNA: TGCAGCGTTGTCCCGGGACAGTCTAATGAAAAACTGTTTTTT; CDR3: CSVVPGQSNEKLFF
J: TRBJ1-2; V: TRBV2; size: NA; D: NA; DNA: TGTGCCAGCACTAGGGGGGCCTACTATGGCTACACCTTC; CDR3: CASTRGAYYGYTF
J: TRBJ1-2; V: TRBV21-1; size: few; D: NA; DNA: TGTGCCAGCGTCAAAAGAGGAGGGAATGGCTACACCTTC; CDR3: CASVKRGGNGYTF
J: TRBJ1-3; V: TRBV5-1; size: NA; D: NA; DNA: TGCGCCAGTGCCGGGACCTCTGGAAACACCATATATTTT; CDR3: CASAGTSGNTIYF
J: TRBJ2-7; V: TRBV7-9; size: once; D: NA; DNA: TGTGCAGCCACCGTGACAGGTTCCTACGAGCAGTACTTC; CDR3: CAATVTGSYEQYF
J: TRBJ1-4; V: TRBV28; size: NA; D: NA; DNA: TGTGCCAGCAGCCCCCCCCGCGGTAGGGGAGGGGACGAAAAACTGTTTTTT; CDR3: CASSPPRGRGGDEKLFF
J: TRBJ1-3; V: TRBV15; size: once; D: NA; DNA: TGTGCCACCAGCAGAGATCCCCGGACGTCTGGAAACACCATATATTTT; CDR3: CATSRDPRTSGNTIYF
J: TRBJ1-2; V: TRBV5-6; size: few; D: TRBD1; DNA: TGTGCCAGCAGCTCGGCGGGACAGTCCTATGGCTACACCTTC; CDR3: CASSSAGQSYGYTF
J: TRBJ1-1; V: TRBV6-5; size: NA; D: NA; DNA: TGTGCCAGCAGTTACGGGGTGGGAGCTTTCTTT; CDR3: CASSYGVGAFF
J: TRBJ1-2; V: TRBV5-8; size: once; D: TRBD1; DNA: TGTGCCAGCAGCACAGGGGGCGCGGCTGGCTACACCTTC; CDR3: CASSTGGAAGYTF
J: TRBJ1-2; V: TRBV2; size: NA; D: NA; DNA: TGTGCCAGCAGTTGGGGGGGGCAAGGGCATGGCTACACCTTC; CDR3: CASSWGGQGHGYTF
J: TRBJ2-1; V: TRBV29-1; size: once; D: NA; DNA: TGCACCGTCACGGGGAATGAGCAGTTCTTC; CDR3: CTVTGNEQFF
J: TRBJ2-5; V: TRBV7-9; size: NA; D: NA; DNA: TGTGCCACCATCGGAGAGACCCAGTACTTC; CDR3: CATIGETQYF
J: TRBJ2-5; V: TRBV4-1; size: NA; D: TRBD1; DNA: TGCGCCAGCAGCCTATTAGGGACAGGGGGCGACGAGACCCAGTACTTC; CDR3: CASSLLGTGGDETQYF
J: TRBJ1-5; V: TRBV7-8; size: few; D: NA; DNA: TGTGCCAGCAGCCCGGCGGTGGATCAGCCCCAGCATTTT; CDR3: CASSPAVDQPQHF
J: TRBJ1-5; V: TRBV9; size: NA; D: NA; DNA: TGTGCCAGCAGCGAGGGGGGGCTCGGGCAGCCCCAGCATTTT; CDR3: CASSEGGLGQPQHF
J: TRBJ1-1; V: TRBV7-8; size: NA; D: TRBD1; DNA: TGTGCCAGCAGCTTCGACAGGGCGGACACTGAAGCTTTCTTT; CDR3: CASSFDRADTEAFF
J: TRBJ2-1; V: TRBV6-6; size: NA; D: TRBD2; DNA: TGTGCCAGCAGAGGCCACGGGACTAGCGAGGGGCGTGAGCAGTTCTTC; CDR3: CASRGHGTSEGREQFF
J: TRBJ2-1; V: TRBV7-3; size: NA; D: TRBD2; DNA: TGTGCCAGCAGCTTAAGCCTAGCGGGAGACAAGCAGTTCTTC; CDR3: CASSLSLAGDKQFF
J: TRBJ1-1; V: TRBV5-1; size: NA; D: NA; DNA: TGCGCCAGCAGCCCGGCGGGGGGTAGTGAAGCTTTCTTT; CDR3: CASSPAGGSEAFF
J: TRBJ2-3; V: TRBV6-1; size: NA; D: NA; DNA: TGTGCCAGCAGTGCCGGCAACACAGATACGCAGTATTTT; CDR3: CASSAGNTDTQYF
J: TRBJ2-1; V: TRBV27; size: NA; D: NA; DNA: TGTGCCAGCAGTTTATCGGCTAGGGGGTACAATGAGCAGTTCTTC; CDR3: CASSLSARGYNEQFF
J: TRBJ2-3; V: TRBV11-3; size: NA; D: TRBD2; DNA: TGTGCCAGCAGCAGGGGACTAGCGGGAAACACAGATACGCAGTATTTT; CDR3: CASSRGLAGNTDTQYF
J: TRBJ2-7; V: TRBV28; size: NA; D: NA; DNA: TGTGCCAGCAGTTTGCAGGGGCCCTACGAGCAGTACTTC; CDR3: CASSLQGPYEQYF
J: TRBJ1-1; V: TRBV30; size: few; D: NA; DNA: TGTGCCTGGAGCGAAGTAGGACTTGGGAACACTGAAGCTTTCTTT; CDR3: CAWSEVGLGNTEAFF
J: TRBJ2-7; V: TRBV7-2; size: NA; D: TRBD2; DNA: TGTGCCAGCAGCTTAAATAGCGGGTCTGCCTACGAGCAGTACTTC; CDR3: CASSLNSGSAYEQYF
J: TRBJ2-1; V: TRBV27; size: NA; D: NA; DNA: TGTGCCAGTGGAAGCGGAAAAACCTACAATGAGCAGTTCTTC; CDR3: CASGSGKTYNEQFF
J: TRBJ2-1; V: TRBV6-5; size: NA; D: NA; DNA: TGTGCCAGCAGTTACGTCGAAGGGTGGCGGAATGAGCAGTTCTTC; CDR3: CASSYVEGWRNEQFF
J: TRBJ2-1; V: TRBV6-1; size: NA; D: NA; DNA: TGTGCCAGCAGTGAACTGGTGGGAGCAGCCAATGAGCAGTTCTTC; CDR3: CASSELVGAANEQFF